This entry lists 13 T cell receptor beta chains sequenced from one sample in a study of blood T cell repertoires in COVID-19. TCRdb's table, derived via immunoSEQ multiplex PCR, lists solely in-frame clones and lacks some. The sample yields about 80,000 clones, about 86% seen once. The material sequenced was peripheral blood. Receptors were obtained from an elderly woman with acute or convalescent COVID-19.

This clone was seen just once. The rearrangement links TRBV20-1 to TRBJ2-5; tentative D call: TRBD1 (6 bases). Germline V gene lookup returns CDR1 DFQATT and CDR2 SNEGSKA (reference sequence). The CDR3 consists of 14 residues. V was cut by 6 bases and J by 6 bases, with 20 bases left in between. The DNA of the CDR3 is TGCAGTGCCAGTCCGGGACAAGGGCTTCAGACCCAGTACTTC. Amino acids: CSASPGQGLQTQYF.

The chain recombines TRBV7-2 with TRBJ2-6, with D possibly TRBD2 on 6 matching bases. The ends were cut back, 3 bases at V and 0 bases at J, with 15 bases in the middle. CDR3 length: 18 residues. CDR1 SGHTA and CDR2 FQGNSA come from the germline V gene. DNA of the CDR3: TGTGCCAGCAGCTTTTTTTGGTTGGGGGGCTCTGGGGCCAACGTCCTGACTTTC. This translates into CASSFFWLGGSGANVLTF.

Written as DNA, the CDR3 is TGCGCCAGCAGCTTAATTAAGGGACAGGGGGCCGCTGGGGCCAACGTCCTGACTTTC. Its protein product is CASSLIKGQGAAGANVLTF. The chain combines TRBV5-1 with TRBJ2-6; 12 bases line up with TRBD1. The CDR3 is 19 residues long. Trimming took 2 bases from V and 2 from J; bases not matched to a gene: 8. Germline lookup yields CDR1 SGHRS and CDR2 YFSETQ.

V and J are TRBV7-8 and TRBJ1-5; 9 bases fit TRBD1. In germline, CDR1 is SGHVS, CDR2 FQNEAQ. V shed 5 bases and J 7 bases; nucleotides not matched to a gene: 6. The CDR3 has 14 amino acids. CDR3 loop: CASSAGDRVQPQHF. The CDR3 nucleotides are TGTGCCAGCAGCGCAGGGGACAGGGTGCAGCCCCAGCATTTT.

The CDR3 spells CSVRTSAATSGTYEQYF. The CDR3, as DNA: TGCAGCGTTCGGACATCAGCTGCGACTAGCGGAACCTACGAGCAGTACTTC. This chain links TRBV29-1 with TRBJ2-7; 9 positions match TRBD2. V lost 5 bases and J lost 2; bases outside the gene matches: 16. Per germline, CDR1 SQVTM and CDR2 ANQGSEA. CDR3 length equals 17 residues.

The V gene is TRBV7-6, the J gene TRBJ1-4, with TRBD1 matching 7 bases. This CDR3 is 19 amino acids long. V shed 2 bases, J shed 4 bases, and the junction held 16 bases outside the gene matches. CDR1 is SGHVS and CDR2 is FNYEAQ in the germline V gene. The CDR3 loop is CASSLRPSVEGASNEKLFF. The CDR3 DNA reads as TGTGCCAGCAGCTTAAGGCCCTCCGTAGAGGGGGCGAGTAATGAAAAACTGTTTTTT. The variable domain in full, completed from reference TRBV7-6 and TRBJ1-4, reads GAGVSQSPRYKVTKRGQDVALRCDPISGHVSLYWYRQALGQGPEFLTYFNYEAQQDKSGLPNDRFSAERPEGSISTLTIQRTEQRDSAMYRCASSLRPSVEGASNEKLFFGSGTQLSVL.

This clone was seen more than once but under ten times. This chain connects TRBV5-6 to TRBJ1-2, with TRBD1 matching over 7 bases. The CDR3 spans 14 residues. Germline V lookup: CDR1 SGHDT, CDR2 YYEEEE. After removal of 0 bases from V and 7 bases from J, the junction contained 6 bases not matched to a gene. CDR3 protein: CASSLVQGVSGYTF. The CDR3 DNA sequence: TGTGCCAGCAGCTTGGTTCAGGGGGTGTCTGGCTACACCTTC.

The count of this clone is one. The gene calls are TRBV3-1 (or the pseudogene TRBV3-2) and TRBJ1-1, with 8 positions matching TRBD1. The V and J ends lost 4 bases and 3 bases, in that order; junction bases with no gene match: 4. Germline V lookup: CDR1 LGHDT, CDR2 YNNKEL (reference sequence). The CDR3 is made up of 14 amino acids. For the CDR3, the DNA is TGTGCCAGCAGCCTCTCGGACAGGGACACTGAAGCTTTCTTT. Protein product: CASSLSDRDTEAFF.

This clone showed up just once. This chain uses TRBV5-6 with TRBJ2-5; 9 bases line up with TRBD1. The V segment lost 4 bases and the J segment 4 bases; nucleotides outside the gene matches: 8. CDR1 is SGHDT, CDR2 YYEEEE, per germline. The CDR3 length is 15 residues. In nucleotides, the CDR3 is TGTGCCAGCAGCCAAACGGGACAGGGTAGAGAGACCCAGTACTTC. Translated: CASSQTGQGRETQYF. The full variable domain, its missing parts supplied by reference TRBV5-6 and TRBJ2-5, is DAGVTQSPTHLIKTRGQQVTLRCSPKSGHDTVSWYQQALGQGPQFIFQYYEEEERQRGNFPDRFSGHQFPNYSSELNVNALLLGDSALYLCASSQTGQGRETQYFGPGTRLLVL.

The DNA for the CDR3 is TGTGCCTGGAGAATGGAGGGGCGTTCTGGAAACACCATATATTTT. Protein sequence: CAWRMEGRSGNTIYF. The chain employs TRBV30 and TRBJ1-3; D possibly corresponds to TRBD1 (5 bases). This CDR3 comprises 15 residues. Trimming took off 3 bases at V and 1 base at J, with 13 bases between the two ends. Germline-derived CDR1 and CDR2 are GTSNPN and SVGIG (reference sequence). Full variable domain (missing parts from reference TRBV30 and TRBJ1-3): SQTIHQWPATLVQPVGSPLSLECTVEGTSNPNLYWYRQAAGRGLQLLFYSVGIGQISSEVPQNLSASRPQDRQFILSSKKLLLSDSGFYLCAWRMEGRSGNTIYFGEGSWLTVV.

This clone was counted a few times. The chain combines TRBV19 with TRBJ2-7; no definite D call. The CDR3 has 15 amino acids. Trimming shortened V by 3 bases and J by 0 bases, and 12 bases separated the two germline ends. CDR1 LNHDA and CDR2 SQIVND come from the germline V gene (reference sequence). The CDR3 reads CASSILPFSSYEQYF. The CDR3, as DNA: TGTGCCAGTAGTATTCTTCCGTTTAGCTCCTACGAGCAGTACTTC.

This sequence joins TRBV7-5 and TRBJ2-2; the D segment call TRBD1 is taken from the table without a DNA check. TRBV7-5 is shown as a pseudogene. The CDR3 is 19 residues long. This CDR3 is CARSPSRWTPGFVAGELFF. The CDR3 DNA is TGTGCCAGAAGCCCCAGCAGGTGGACACCTGGATTTGTGGCCGGGGAGCTGTTTTTT.

This chain joins TRBV19 and TRBJ2-5, with 9 bases lining up with TRBD2. Germline assignment: CDR1 LNHDA and CDR2 SQIVND (reference sequence). Trimming at V came to 6 bases and at J to 1 base, leaving 6 bases not matched to a gene. The CDR3 runs 15 residues. The CDR3 DNA sequence: TGTGCCAGTAGCAATCAGCGGGGGGCCCAAGAGACCCAGTACTTC. This translates into CASSNQRGAQETQYF. Looking up the rest from reference TRBV19 and TRBJ2-5 gives the full variable domain: DGGITQSPKYLFRKEGQNVTLSCEQNLNHDAMYWYRQDPGQGLRLIYYSQIVNDFQKGDIAEGYSVSREKKESFPLTVTSAQKNPTAFYLCASSNQRGAQETQYFGPGTRLLVL.